This TCR beta chain was retrieved from a study of T cell responses to AZD1222 COVID-19 vaccine. Worth noting for this clone: Its antigen remains unidentified.

The study's findings and limits: At 160-218 and 743-854, vaccine-associated CD4 TCRs were dominant, and they spanned spike. Donors skewed white British and female; clonal diversity was possibly underestimated.

The V end was cut by 4 bases, the J end by 1 base, with 7 bases between. The CDR3 runs 13 residues. CDR1 KGHSH and CDR2 LQKENI come from the germline V gene. Libraries were prepared by immunoSEQ multiplex PCR; TCRdb keeps only in-frame clonotypes and omits some of them. The sample holds about 74,000 clones, less than 95% seen once. The sequencing here drew on peripheral blood, taken 28 days after the second AZD1222 dose. The V gene is TRBV18, the J gene TRBJ1-1; D not certain. This clonotype was obtained from an adult who received the AZD1222 COVID-19 vaccine. The CDR3 region has the DNA TGTGCCAGCTCACGAATTCAGAACACTGAAGCTTTCTTT. Translated, it gives CASSRIQNTEAFF.